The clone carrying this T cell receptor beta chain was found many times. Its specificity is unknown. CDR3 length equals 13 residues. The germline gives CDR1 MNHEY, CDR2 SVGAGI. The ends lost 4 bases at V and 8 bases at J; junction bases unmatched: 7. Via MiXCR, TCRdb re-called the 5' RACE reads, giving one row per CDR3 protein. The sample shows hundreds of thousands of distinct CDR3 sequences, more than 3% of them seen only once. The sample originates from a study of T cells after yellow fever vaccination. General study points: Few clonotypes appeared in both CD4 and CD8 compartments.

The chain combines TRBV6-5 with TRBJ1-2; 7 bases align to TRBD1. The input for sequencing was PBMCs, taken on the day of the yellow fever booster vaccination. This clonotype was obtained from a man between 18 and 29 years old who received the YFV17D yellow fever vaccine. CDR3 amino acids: CASSFTGVGGYTF. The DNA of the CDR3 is TGTGCCAGCAGTTTTACAGGGGTGGGGGGCTACACCTTC.